What follows describes a single T cell receptor (beta chain). The antigen remains unidentified. The CDR3 ends on some other residue instead of the conserved phenylalanine or tryptophan, so this is likely a read error. The DNA is left out, because the CDR3 cannot be placed on it with certainty; the CDR3 is given as TCRdb lists it. The data stem from a study of spatial heterogeneity in lung cancer. Whole-study findings and limits: Ubiquitous expanded tumor TCRs were observed in blood more at resection than follow-up.

Per the germline V gene, CDR1 is MDHEN and CDR2 is SYDVKM. With termini counted, the CDR3 has 11 amino acids. MiXCR, run by TCRdb on the 5' RACE reads, gives a single entry per CDR3 protein. This table has 110,000 or so distinct CDR3 sequences, about a tenth appearing once. As for time point: blood at routine non-recurrence follow-up after resection. V usage is TRBV28 and J usage is TRBJ2-7; the table calls TRBD2, which could not be checked here. The sequence was obtained from a female donor with early-stage non-small cell lung cancer. This material consisted of PBMCs, taken at follow-up. The CDR3 is CASSLSQALVL.